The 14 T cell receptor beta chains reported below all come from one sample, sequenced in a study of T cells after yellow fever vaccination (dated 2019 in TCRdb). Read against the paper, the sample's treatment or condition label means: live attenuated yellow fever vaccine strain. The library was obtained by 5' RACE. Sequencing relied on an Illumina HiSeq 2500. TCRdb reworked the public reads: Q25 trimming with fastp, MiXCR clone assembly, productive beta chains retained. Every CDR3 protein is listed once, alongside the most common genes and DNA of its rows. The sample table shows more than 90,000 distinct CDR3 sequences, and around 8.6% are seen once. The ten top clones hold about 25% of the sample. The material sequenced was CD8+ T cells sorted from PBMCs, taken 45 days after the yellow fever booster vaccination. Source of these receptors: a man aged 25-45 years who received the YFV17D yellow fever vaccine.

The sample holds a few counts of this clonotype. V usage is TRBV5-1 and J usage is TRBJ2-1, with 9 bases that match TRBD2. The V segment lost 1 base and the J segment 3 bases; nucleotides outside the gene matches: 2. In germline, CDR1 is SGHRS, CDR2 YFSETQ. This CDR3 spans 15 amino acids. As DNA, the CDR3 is TGCGCCAGCAGCTTGAGGACTAGCGTCTACAATGAGCAGTTCTTC. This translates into CASSLRTSVYNEQFF. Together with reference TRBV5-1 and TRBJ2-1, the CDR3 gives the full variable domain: KAGVTQTPRYLIKTRGQQVTLSCSPISGHRSVSWYQQTPGQGLQFLFEYFSETQRNKGNFPGRFSGRQFSNSRSEMNVSTLELGDSALYLCASSLRTSVYNEQFFGPGTRLTVL.

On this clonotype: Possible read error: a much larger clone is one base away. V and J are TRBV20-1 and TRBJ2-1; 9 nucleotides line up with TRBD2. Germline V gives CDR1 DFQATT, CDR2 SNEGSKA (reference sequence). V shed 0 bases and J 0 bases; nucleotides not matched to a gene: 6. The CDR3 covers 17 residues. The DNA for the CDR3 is TGCAGTGCTAGAGAATTGGCTAGCGGGATCTCCTACAATGAGCAGTTCTTC. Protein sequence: CSARELASGISYNEQFF.

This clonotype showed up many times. CDR3 nucleotide sequence: TGCAGTGCCCAGGATGGACAGGCGTACACAGATACGCAGTATTTT. It encodes CSAQDGQAYTDTQYF. The chain is built from TRBV20-1 and TRBJ2-3; 7 positions match TRBD1. The CDR3 sequence is 15 residues long. V trimming: 6 bases; J trimming: 2 bases; junction bases outside the gene matches: 11. Germline V gene lookup returns CDR1 DFQATT and CDR2 SNEGSKA (reference sequence).

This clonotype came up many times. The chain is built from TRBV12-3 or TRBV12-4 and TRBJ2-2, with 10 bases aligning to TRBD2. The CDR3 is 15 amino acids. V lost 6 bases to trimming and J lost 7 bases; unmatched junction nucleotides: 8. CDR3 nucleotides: TGTGCCAGCAGCCGCCTAGCGGGAGAGGGCGGGGAGCTGTTTTTT. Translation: CASSRLAGEGGELFF.

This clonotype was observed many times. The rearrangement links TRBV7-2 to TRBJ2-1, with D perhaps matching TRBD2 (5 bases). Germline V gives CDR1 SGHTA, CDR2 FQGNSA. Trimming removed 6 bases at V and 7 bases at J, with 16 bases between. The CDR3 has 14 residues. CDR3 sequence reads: CASSKPDLANEQFF. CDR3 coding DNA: TGTGCCAGCAGTAAACCCGACTTAGCGAATGAGCAGTTCTTC.

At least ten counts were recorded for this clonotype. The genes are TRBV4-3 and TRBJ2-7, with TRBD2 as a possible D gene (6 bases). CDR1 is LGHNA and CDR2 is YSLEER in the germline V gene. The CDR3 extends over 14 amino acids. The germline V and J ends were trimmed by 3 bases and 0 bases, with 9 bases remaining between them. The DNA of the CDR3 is TGCGCCAGCAGCCAGGGGGACTCCTCCTACGAGCAGTACTTC. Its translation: CASSQGDSSYEQYF.

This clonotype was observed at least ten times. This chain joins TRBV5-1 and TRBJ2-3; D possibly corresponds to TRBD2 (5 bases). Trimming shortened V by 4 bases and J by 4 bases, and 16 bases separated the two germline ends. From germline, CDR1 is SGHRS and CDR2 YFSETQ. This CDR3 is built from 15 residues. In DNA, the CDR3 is TGCGCCAGCAGCCTGGGAGAACTATTAGCAGATACGCAGTATTTT. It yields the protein CASSLGELLADTQYF.

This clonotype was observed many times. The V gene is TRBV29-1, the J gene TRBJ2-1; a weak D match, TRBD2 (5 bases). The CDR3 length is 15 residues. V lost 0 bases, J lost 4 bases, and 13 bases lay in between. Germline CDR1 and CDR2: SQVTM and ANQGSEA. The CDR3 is CSVEDLAGLYNEQFF. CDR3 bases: TGCAGCGTTGAAGATCTTGCTGGACTGTACAATGAGCAGTTCTTC.

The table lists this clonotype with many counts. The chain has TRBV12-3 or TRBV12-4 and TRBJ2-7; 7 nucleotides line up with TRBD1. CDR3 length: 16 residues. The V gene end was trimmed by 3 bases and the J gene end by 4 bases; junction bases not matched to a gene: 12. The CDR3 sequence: CASSFGGGQAVYEQYF. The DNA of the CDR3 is TGTGCCAGCAGTTTTGGCGGCGGACAGGCCGTTTACGAGCAGTACTTC.

CDR3: CASGLVPREAFF. In nucleotides, the CDR3 is TGTGCTAGTGGTTTGGTACCCCGAGAAGCTTTCTTT. The V and J genes are TRBV12-5 and TRBJ1-1; D is undetermined. The V gene's germline CDR1 is LGHNT and CDR2 FRNRAP. V was clipped by 0 bases and J by 8 bases, with 7 bases between them. This CDR3 comprises 12 residues.

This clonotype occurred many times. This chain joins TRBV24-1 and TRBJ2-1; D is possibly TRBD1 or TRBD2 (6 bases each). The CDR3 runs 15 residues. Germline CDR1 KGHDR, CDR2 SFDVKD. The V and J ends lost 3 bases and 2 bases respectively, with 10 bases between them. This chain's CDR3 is CATSDRGEPYNEQFF. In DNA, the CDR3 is TGTGCCACCAGTGATAGGGGGGAGCCCTACAATGAGCAGTTCTTC.

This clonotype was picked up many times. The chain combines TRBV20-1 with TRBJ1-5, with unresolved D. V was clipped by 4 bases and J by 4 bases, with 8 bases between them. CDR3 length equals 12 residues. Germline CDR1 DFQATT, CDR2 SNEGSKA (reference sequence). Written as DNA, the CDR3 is TGCAGTGCTACGGACGGAAATCAGCCCCAGCATTTT. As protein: CSATDGNQPQHF.

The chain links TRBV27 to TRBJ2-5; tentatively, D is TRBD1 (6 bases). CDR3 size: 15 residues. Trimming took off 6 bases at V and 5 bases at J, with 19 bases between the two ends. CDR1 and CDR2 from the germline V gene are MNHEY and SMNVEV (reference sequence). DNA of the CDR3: TGTGCCAGCAGCATCCATGCTGGACAGCTGGAGACCCAGTACTTC. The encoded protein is CASSIHAGQLETQYF.

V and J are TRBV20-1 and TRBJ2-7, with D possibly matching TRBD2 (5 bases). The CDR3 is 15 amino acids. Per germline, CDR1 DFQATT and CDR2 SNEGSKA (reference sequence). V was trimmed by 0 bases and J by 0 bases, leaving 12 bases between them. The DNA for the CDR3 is TGCAGTGCTAGAGATCTGGACTCAAGCTCCTACGAGCAGTACTTC. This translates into CSARDLDSSSYEQYF.